The sequence of this TCR beta chain was determined in a study of tumor-infiltrating lymphocytes in primary liver carcinoma (dated by TCRdb to about 2017). Concerning the study at large: The five patients, three men and two women aged 30 to 69 years, had hepatocellular carcinoma (four) or combined HCC and intrahepatic cholangiocarcinoma (one). The tumors of the five patients were staged as T1-T3 N0M0, with maximum diameters ranging from roughly 4.2 to 10 cm. Each sample produced about 3.5 to 7.5 million productive TCRbeta reads, and read depth showed no significant difference between tissue types. A total of approximately 35 specimens from 5 patients underwent TCRbeta repertoire sequencing, comprising 25 or so tumor regions, 5 adjacent noncancerous liver tissues and 5 peripheral blood samples. Reproducibility between technical replicate repertoires was high, with correlation coefficients above 0.95 and mean shared-clone rates roughly 0.87. The study combined TCRbeta repertoire sequencing, expression microarrays and whole-exome sequencing across five regions of each liver tumor, with adjacent normal tissue and blood. To link TCRbeta repertoire diversity with the local molecular phenotype, the roughly 27 tumor region samples were profiled using Agilent mRNA microarrays.

Starting from around 500 ng total RNA, TCRbeta-specific cDNA was produced by reverse transcription with a constant-region primer and ProtoScript II reverse transcriptase. TCRbeta libraries were built with three nested multiplex PCR rounds, a slightly modified ARM-PCR procedure. The first two PCR rounds used multiplex TRBV1-TRBV30 forward primers with a Cbeta reverse primer, each for approximately 11 cycles. Sample barcodes and Illumina adapters were added in a final 25-cycle PCR using Deep VentR polymerase. Before sequencing, amplicons between 200 and 500 bp were purified from gel using a QIAquick gel extraction kit. The TCRbeta amplicons were sequenced with 250-bp paired-end reads on an Illumina HiSeq 2500. On the study's bioinformatics: Quality trimming of reads was performed with Trimmomatic v0.33, and paired reads were merged with FLASH v1.2.11 so that full CDR3 sequences could be recovered. V, D and J germline segments were assigned to the rearranged TCRbeta sequences by MiGEC v1.2.1b. Clonotype statistics and Shannon-Wiener diversity indices were calculated with VDJtools v1.0.0. Except for diversity analysis, only each sample's 250 most abundant clonotypes were used in subsequent analyses to reduce sampling bias. The raw public reads went through TCRdb reprocessing: fastp at Q25, MiXCR clone calling, in-frame beta chains kept. Rows with a matching CDR3 protein are joined into one entry that keeps the most common DNA and genes. None of the V and J calls come from the authors' own analysis; TCRdb made them. In all, the sample holds 95,000 to 100,000 distinct CDR3 sequences, and around 73% of those were seen once. The ten top clones hold 9% to 15% of the sample.

The full study reports these points: Because the samples were bulk and unsorted, CD4+ and CD8+ T cell repertoires could not be compared. Repertoire overlap was found to be higher between tumor regions (mean approximately 35%) than between tumor-adjacent (around 17%) or tumor-blood (roughly 15%) pairs, consistent with antigen-driven expansion. With just four to six patients in the study, the authors point out that the findings should be validated in a larger study. The top 250 clones accounted for a significantly greater share of the repertoire in tumors than in blood (p = 0.039). Because only the TCR beta chain was sequenced and unpaired alpha chains were not captured, true repertoire diversity is likely underestimated. Only about 7-25% of top clones were found in all five regions of a tumor, suggesting spatial heterogeneity of tumor-infiltrating T cells.

From its cysteine to its phenylalanine, the CDR3 spans 15 amino acids. The entry retains the CDR3 DNA only, 45 bases that are in frame from base 1. CDR1 MDHEN and CDR2 SYDVKM were looked up in the germline V gene. Compared with germline, V lacks 1 base and J lacks 1 base; bases without a gene match: 1. Total RNA and DNA were co-extracted from about 19-30 mg of bulk tissue with the AllPrep DNA/RNA mini kit, without cell sorting. Between late 2015 and March 2016, 4 or 5 patients in China with histopathologically diagnosed primary liver carcinoma had their tumors surgically resected. Chronic HBV infection was present in the patients, and the patients were treatment-naive at sampling. Each tumor was sampled at five spatially separated regions: the superior, inferior, left-lateral and right-lateral poles and the tumor centre. More than 90% viable tumor cells were found by histology in every tumor sample. Fresh tumor and adjacent tissue pieces were bisected; one half was stored in RNAlater at -80°C, the other sent for histology.

This clonotype was seen a few times. Its antigen is still unknown. No base qualities exist here, and no much larger clone lies one base off it. The receptor's source is a woman in her sixties or seventies with primary liver carcinoma and hepatitis B virus infection. In this chain, TRBV28 is recombined with TRBJ2-3; TRBD1 lines up with 8 middle nucleotides. The sequenced material came from liver tumor tissue from sampling region 2. What this sample's cell subset or site label stands for: tumor region T2, inferior pole. The DNA sequence reads TGTGCCAGCAGTTTATCGACAGGGGGCACAGATACGCAGTATTTT. This gives the protein CASSLSTGGTDTQYF.